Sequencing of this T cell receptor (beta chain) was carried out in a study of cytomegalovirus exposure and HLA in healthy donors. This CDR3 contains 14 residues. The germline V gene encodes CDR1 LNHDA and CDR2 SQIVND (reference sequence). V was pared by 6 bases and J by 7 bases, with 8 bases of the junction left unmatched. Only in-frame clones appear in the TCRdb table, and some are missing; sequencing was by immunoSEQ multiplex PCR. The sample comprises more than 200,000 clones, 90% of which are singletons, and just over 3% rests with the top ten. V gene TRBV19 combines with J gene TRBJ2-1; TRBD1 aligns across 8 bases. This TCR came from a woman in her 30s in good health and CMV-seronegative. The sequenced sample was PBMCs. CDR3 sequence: CASSRQGLWNEQFF. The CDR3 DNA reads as TGTGCCAGTAGCCGACAGGGGCTGTGGAATGAGCAGTTCTTC.